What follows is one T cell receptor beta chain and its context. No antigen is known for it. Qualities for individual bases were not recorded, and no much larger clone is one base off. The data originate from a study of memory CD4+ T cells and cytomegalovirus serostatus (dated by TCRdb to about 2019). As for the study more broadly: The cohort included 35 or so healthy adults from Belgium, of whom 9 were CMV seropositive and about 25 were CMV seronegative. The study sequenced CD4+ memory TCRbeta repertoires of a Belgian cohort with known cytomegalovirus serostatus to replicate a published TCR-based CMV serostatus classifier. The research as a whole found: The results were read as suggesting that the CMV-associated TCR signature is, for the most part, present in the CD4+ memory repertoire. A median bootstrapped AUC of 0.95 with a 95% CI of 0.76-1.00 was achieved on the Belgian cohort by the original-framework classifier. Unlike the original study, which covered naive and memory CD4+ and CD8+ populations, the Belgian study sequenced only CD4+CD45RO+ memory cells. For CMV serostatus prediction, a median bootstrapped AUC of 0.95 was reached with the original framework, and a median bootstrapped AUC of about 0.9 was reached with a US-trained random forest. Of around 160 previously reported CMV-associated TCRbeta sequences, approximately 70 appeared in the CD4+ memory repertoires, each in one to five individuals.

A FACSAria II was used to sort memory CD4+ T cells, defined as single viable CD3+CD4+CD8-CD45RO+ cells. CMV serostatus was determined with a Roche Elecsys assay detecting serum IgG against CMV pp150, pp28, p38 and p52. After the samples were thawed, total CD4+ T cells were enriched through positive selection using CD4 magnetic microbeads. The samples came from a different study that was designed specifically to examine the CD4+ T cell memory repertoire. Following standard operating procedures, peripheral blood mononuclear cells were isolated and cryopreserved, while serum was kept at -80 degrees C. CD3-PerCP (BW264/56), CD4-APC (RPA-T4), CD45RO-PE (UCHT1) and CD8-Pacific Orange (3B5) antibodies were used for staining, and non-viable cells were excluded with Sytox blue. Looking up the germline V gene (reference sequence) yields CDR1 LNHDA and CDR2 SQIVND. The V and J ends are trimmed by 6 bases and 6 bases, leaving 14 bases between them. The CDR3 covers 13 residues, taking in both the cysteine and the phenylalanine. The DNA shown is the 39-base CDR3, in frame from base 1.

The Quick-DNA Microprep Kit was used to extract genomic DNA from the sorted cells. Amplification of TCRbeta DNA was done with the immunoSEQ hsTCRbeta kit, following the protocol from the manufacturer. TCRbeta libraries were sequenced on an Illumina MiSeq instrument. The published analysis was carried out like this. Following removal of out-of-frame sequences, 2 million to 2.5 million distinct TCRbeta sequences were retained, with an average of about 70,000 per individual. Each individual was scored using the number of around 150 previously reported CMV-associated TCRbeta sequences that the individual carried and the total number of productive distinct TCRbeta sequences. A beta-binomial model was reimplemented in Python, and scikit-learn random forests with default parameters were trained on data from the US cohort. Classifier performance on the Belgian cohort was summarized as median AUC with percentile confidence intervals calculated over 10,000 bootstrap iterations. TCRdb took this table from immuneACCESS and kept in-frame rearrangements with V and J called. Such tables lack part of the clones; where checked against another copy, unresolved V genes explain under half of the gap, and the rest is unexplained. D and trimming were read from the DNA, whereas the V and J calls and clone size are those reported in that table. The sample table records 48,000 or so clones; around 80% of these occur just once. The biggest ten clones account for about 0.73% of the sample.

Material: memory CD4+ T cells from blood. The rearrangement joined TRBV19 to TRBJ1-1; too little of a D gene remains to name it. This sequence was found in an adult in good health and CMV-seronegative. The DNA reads TGTGCCAGTAGGCCCCATATTGTCGCTGAAGCTTTCTTT. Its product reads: CASRPHIVAEAFF.